This is a list of T cell receptor beta chains from one sample in a study of response to subunit inactivated influenza vaccine. TCRdb itself ran the RT-PCR reads through MiXCR, one entry per CDR3 protein. This table holds about 240,000 distinct CDR3 sequences, less than 15% found once. The sample in question was non-naive T cells sorted from PBMCs, obtained approximately 15 days before vaccination. The receptors originated from a man aged 45 to 65 who received an inactivated influenza vaccine. The CDR3 runs from the conserved cysteine through the conserved F or W. The D gene is left open where the match is weak. Rows give clone size only sometimes, using once, few, many, or a class for an expanded clone.

>TRBD1|many|TRBV7-6|TRBJ2-1
CASSQNTRQGEENEQFF
TGTGCCAGCAGCCAAAATACAAGACAGGGGGAGGAAAATGAGCAGTTCTTC
>-|few|TRBV7-8|TRBJ2-3
CASSLRYHPTDTQYF
TGTGCCAGCAGCTTACGGTATCATCCCACAGATACGCAGTATTTT
>-|-|TRBV12-3/TRBV12-4|TRBJ1-4
CASTKGGRIGEKLFF
TGTGCCAGCACAAAGGGGGGGCGTATAGGTGAAAAACTGTTTTTT
>-|many|TRBV7-2|TRBJ1-6
CASSLAKGGRSLHF
TGTGCCAGCAGCTTAGCTAAAGGTGGGAGATCCCTCCACTTT
>-|many|TRBV29-1|TRBJ2-2
CSVAAGRNTGELFF
TGCAGCGTTGCGGCAGGACGGAACACCGGGGAGCTGTTTTTT
>-|-|TRBV10-3|TRBJ1-1
CAISESLDQLAEAFF
TGTGCCATCAGTGAGTCCCTGGACCAATTGGCTGAAGCTTTCTTT
>-|few|TRBV12-3/TRBV12-4|TRBJ1-5
CASSFLSSNQPQHF
TGTGCCAGCAGTTTTTTATCTAGCAATCAGCCCCAGCATTTT
>TRBD1|-|TRBV11-2|TRBJ2-3
CASSVTGGRGTDTQYF
TGTGCCAGCAGCGTTACAGGGGGCAGGGGCACAGATACGCAGTATTTT
>TRBD1|-|TRBV15|TRBJ2-7
CATSRDRGKYEQYF
TGTGCCACCAGCAGGGACAGGGGGAAGTACGAGCAGTACTTC
>-|few|TRBV14|TRBJ2-5
CASSQQQGGRTQYF
TGTGCCAGCAGCCAACAACAGGGGGGGAGGACCCAGTACTTC
>TRBD2|many|TRBV27|TRBJ2-1
CASSLLLAGGYYNEQFF
TGTGCCAGCAGTCTGTTACTAGCGGGAGGTTACTACAATGAGCAGTTCTTC
>-|few|TRBV28|TRBJ2-3
CASSRGEEADTQYF
TGTGCCAGCAGCCGAGGGGAGGAGGCAGATACGCAGTATTTT
>TRBD1|-|TRBV6-5|TRBJ2-7
CASSIQPRTGAGYEQYF
TGTGCCAGCAGTATACAGCCTAGGACAGGGGCAGGTTACGAGCAGTACTTC
>-|few|TRBV24-1|TRBJ2-7
CATSGSGTYEQYF
TGTGCCACCAGTGGTTCGGGAACCTACGAGCAGTACTTC
>-|few|TRBV5-1|TRBJ1-1
CASSLDGAWGTEAFF
TGCGCCAGCAGCTTGGACGGAGCCTGGGGCACTGAAGCTTTCTTT
>-|many|TRBV7-2|TRBJ1-6
CASSSRPGGKSPLHF
TGTGCCAGCAGCTCCCGTCCCGGTGGGAAATCACCCCTCCACTTT
>-|many|TRBV24-1|TRBJ2-1
CATSASSGRGGDEQFF
TGTGCCACCAGTGCCTCCTCGGGCAGGGGCGGGGATGAGCAGTTCTTC
>-|-|TRBV6-5|TRBJ1-5
CASSYDGVNQPQHF
TGTGCCAGCAGTTATGATGGGGTCAATCAGCCCCAGCATTTT
>TRBD2|-|TRBV12-3/TRBV12-4|TRBJ2-1
CASSASGTYNEQFF
TGTGCCAGCAGTGCTAGCGGGACCTACAATGAGCAGTTCTTC
>TRBD2|-|TRBV7-9|TRBJ2-5
CASSLPSGSTETQYF
TGTGCCAGCAGCTTACCTAGCGGGAGTACAGAGACCCAGTACTTC
>-|many|TRBV12-3/TRBV12-4|TRBJ2-7
CASSLYSYEQYF
TGTGCCAGCAGTTTATATTCCTACGAGCAGTACTTC
>-|many|TRBV28|TRBJ1-2
CASSTGSNGYTF
TGTGCCAGCAGCACAGGGTCCAATGGCTACACCTTC
>TRBD2|-|TRBV6-1|TRBJ2-7
CASSEGSGGLYEQYF
TGTGCCAGCAGTGAAGGCAGCGGGGGTCTATACGAGCAGTACTTC
>-|few|TRBV19|TRBJ2-1
CASMGRSSYNEQFF
TGTGCCAGTATGGGGAGAAGCTCCTACAATGAGCAGTTCTTC
>TRBD1|-|TRBV7-8|TRBJ1-2
CASSLRRGQGASYGYTF
TGTGCCAGCAGCTTAAGGCGAGGACAGGGGGCGAGTTATGGCTACACCTTC
>-|few|TRBV28|TRBJ2-7
CASSIGTFDEQYF
TGTGCCAGCAGTATTGGGACTTTCGACGAGCAGTACTTC
>-|few|TRBV5-5|TRBJ1-1
CASSLEAVGATEAFF
TGTGCCAGCAGCTTGGAGGCGGTAGGGGCCACTGAAGCTTTCTTT
>TRBD2|many|TRBV5-1|TRBJ2-1
CASSPPSGSDEQFF
TGCGCCAGCAGCCCCCCTAGCGGGAGCGATGAGCAGTTCTTC
>-|many|TRBV12-3/TRBV12-4|TRBJ2-2
CASSLGVGASGELFF
TGTGCCAGCAGTTTAGGGGTGGGGGCCTCCGGGGAGCTGTTTTTT
>TRBD2|-|TRBV4-3|TRBJ2-3
CASSHAPLSGGTDTQYF
TGCGCCAGCAGCCACGCCCCTCTAAGCGGGGGCACAGATACGCAGTATTTT
>TRBD2|-|TRBV28|TRBJ2-7
CASRPSWSSGSKEQYF
TGTGCCAGCAGACCCTCCTGGAGTAGCGGGAGTAAGGAGCAGTACTTC
>-|-|TRBV7-2|TRBJ2-7
CASCQEYSSYEQYF
TGTGCCAGCTGTCAGGAATATAGCTCCTACGAGCAGTACTTC
>-|-|TRBV20-1|TRBJ2-7
CSAYLGAGGEQYF
TGCAGTGCTTACCTCGGGGCGGGTGGCGAGCAGTACTTC
>-|many|TRBV24-1|TRBJ2-1
CATSDWTAGGEQFF
TGTGCCACCAGTGATTGGACGGCCGGTGGTGAGCAGTTCTTC
>-|-|TRBV6-2/TRBV6-3|TRBJ1-1
CASSPWTPTEAFF
TGTGCCAGCAGTCCCTGGACCCCGACTGAAGCTTTCTTT
>-|few|TRBV6-6|TRBJ2-3
CASSYVDYLQYF
TGTGCCAGCAGTTACGTCGACTACTTGCAGTATTTT
>-|-|TRBV28|TRBJ2-7
CASRGSSYEQYF
TGTGCCAGTAGGGGAAGCTCCTACGAGCAGTACTTC
>-|few|TRBV11-2|TRBJ1-5
CASSLGGDNQPQHF
TGTGCCAGCAGCTTAGGAGGGGATAATCAGCCCCAGCATTTT
>-|-|TRBV10-2|TRBJ2-2
CASSRTPAGELFF
TGCGCCAGCAGTAGGACACCGGCCGGGGAGCTGTTTTTT